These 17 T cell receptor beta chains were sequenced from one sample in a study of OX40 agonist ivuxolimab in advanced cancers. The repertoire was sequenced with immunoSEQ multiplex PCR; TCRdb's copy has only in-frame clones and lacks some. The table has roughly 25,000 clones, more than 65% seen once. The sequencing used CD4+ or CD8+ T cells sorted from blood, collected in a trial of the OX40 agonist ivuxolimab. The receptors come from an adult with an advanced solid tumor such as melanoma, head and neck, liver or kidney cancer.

The CDR3 loop reads CASSPDVPRSGNTIYF. CDR3 DNA sequence: TGTGCCAGCAGCCCCGACGTCCCCCGCTCTGGAAACACCATATATTTT. The rearrangement uses TRBV7-9 and TRBJ1-3; D is uncertain. This CDR3 is 16 amino acids long. Germline CDR1 SEHNR, CDR2 FQNEAQ (reference sequence). Between the trimmed V and J ends, which lost 5 bases and 0 bases, there was a span of 14 bases. Combining the CDR3 with reference TRBV7-9 and TRBJ1-3 gives the whole variable domain DTGVSQNPRHKITKRGQNVTFRCDPISEHNRLYWYRQTLGQGPEFLTYFQNEAQLEKSRLLSDRFSAERPKGSFSTLEIQRTEQGDSAMYLCASSPDVPRSGNTIYFGEGSWLTVV.

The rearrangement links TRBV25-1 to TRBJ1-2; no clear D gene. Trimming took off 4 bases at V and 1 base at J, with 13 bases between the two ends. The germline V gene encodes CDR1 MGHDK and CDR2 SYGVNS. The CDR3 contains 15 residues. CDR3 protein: CASSVSGVVNYGYTF. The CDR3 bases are TGTGCCAGCAGTGTTTCCGGGGTTGTTAACTATGGCTACACCTTC.

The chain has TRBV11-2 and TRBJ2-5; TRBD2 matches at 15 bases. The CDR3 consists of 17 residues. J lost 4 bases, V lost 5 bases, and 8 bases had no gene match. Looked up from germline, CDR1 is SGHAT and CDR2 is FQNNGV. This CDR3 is CASSAGLAGGPRETQYF. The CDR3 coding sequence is TGTGCCAGCAGCGCAGGACTAGCGGGGGGGCCGAGAGAGACCCAGTACTTC.

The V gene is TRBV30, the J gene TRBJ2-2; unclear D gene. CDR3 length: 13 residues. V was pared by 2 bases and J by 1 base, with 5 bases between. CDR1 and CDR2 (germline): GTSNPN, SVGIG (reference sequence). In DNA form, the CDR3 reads TGTGCCTGGAGTCCGTGGAACACCGGGGAGCTGTTTTTT. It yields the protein CAWSPWNTGELFF. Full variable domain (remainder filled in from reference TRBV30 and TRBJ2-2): SQTIHQWPATLVQPVGSPLSLECTVEGTSNPNLYWYRQAAGRGLQLLFYSVGIGQISSEVPQNLSASRPQDRQFILSSKKLLLSDSGFYLCAWSPWNTGELFFGEGSRLTVL.

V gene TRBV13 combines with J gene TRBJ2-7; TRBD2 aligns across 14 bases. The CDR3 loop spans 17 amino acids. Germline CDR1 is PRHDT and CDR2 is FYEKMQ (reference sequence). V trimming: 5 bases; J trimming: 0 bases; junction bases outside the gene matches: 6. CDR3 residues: CASSLGLAGGRSYEQYF. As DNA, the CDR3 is TGTGCCAGCAGCCTCGGACTAGCGGGGGGCCGCTCCTACGAGCAGTACTTC.

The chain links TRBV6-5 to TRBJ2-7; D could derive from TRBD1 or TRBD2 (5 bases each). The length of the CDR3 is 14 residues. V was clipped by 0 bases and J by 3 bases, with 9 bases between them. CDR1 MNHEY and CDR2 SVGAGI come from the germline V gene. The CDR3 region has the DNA TGTGCCAGCAGTTACTCGGGGGTCGGCTACGAGCAGTACTTC. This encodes CASSYSGVGYEQYF.

CDR3 residues: CASSSGSLSNQPQHF. The CDR3 DNA follows: TGTGCCAGCAGCTCGGGCAGCCTTAGCAATCAGCCCCAGCATTTT. V usage is TRBV7-9 and J usage is TRBJ1-5, with unresolved D. This CDR3 contains 15 residues. V lost 4 bases and J lost 0, with 10 bases in between. Germline CDR1 SEHNR, CDR2 FQNEAQ (reference sequence).

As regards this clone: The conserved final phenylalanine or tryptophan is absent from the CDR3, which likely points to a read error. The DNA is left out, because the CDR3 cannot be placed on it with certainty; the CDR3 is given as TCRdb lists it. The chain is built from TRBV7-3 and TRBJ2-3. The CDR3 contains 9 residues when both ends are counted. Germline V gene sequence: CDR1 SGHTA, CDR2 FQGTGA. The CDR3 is CASSRPRIC.

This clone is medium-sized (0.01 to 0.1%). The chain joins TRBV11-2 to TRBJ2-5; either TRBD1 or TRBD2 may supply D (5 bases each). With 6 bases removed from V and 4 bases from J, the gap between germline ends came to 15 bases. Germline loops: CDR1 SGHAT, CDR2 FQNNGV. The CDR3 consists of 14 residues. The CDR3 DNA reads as TGTGCCAGCAGGGGACCCCTGTGGGGAGAGACCCAGTACTTC. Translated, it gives CASRGPLWGETQYF.

Written as DNA, the CDR3 is TGCGCCAGCAGGGACACCGGGGAGCTGTTTTTT. Encoded protein: CASRDTGELFF. The genes are TRBV10-2 and TRBJ2-2; no reliable D call. V was trimmed by 6 bases and J by 3 bases, leaving 2 bases between them. The CDR3 has 11 residues. Per germline, CDR1 WSHSY and CDR2 SAAADI.

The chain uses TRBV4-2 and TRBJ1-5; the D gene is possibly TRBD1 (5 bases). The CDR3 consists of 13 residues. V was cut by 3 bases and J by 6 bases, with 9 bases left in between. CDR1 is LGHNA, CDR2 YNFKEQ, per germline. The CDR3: CASSQRGTQPQHF. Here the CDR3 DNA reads TGTGCCAGCAGCCAGAGGGGCACTCAGCCCCAGCATTTT.

The chain's CDR3 is CASSVQGQGNQPQHF. The CDR3 DNA sequence: TGTGCCAGCAGCGTACAGGGGCAGGGTAATCAGCCCCAGCATTTT. This sequence joins TRBV4-2 and TRBJ1-5; 7 positions agree with TRBD1. The CDR3 has 15 amino acids. Germline CDR1 and CDR2: LGHNA and YNFKEQ. J was trimmed by 4 bases and V by 5 bases; bases with no gene match: 8.

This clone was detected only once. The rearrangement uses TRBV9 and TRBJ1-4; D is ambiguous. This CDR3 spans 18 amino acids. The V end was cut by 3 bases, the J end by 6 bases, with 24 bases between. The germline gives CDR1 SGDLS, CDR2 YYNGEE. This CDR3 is CASSDPGGVPAAHEKLFF. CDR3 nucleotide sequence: TGTGCCAGCAGCGACCCTGGAGGAGTCCCCGCCGCCCATGAAAAACTGTTTTTT. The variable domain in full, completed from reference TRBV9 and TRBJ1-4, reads DSGVTQTPKHLITATGQRVTLRCSPRSGDLSVYWYQQSLDQGLQFLIQYYNGEERAKGNILERFSAQQFPDLHSELNLSSLELGDSALYFCASSDPGGVPAAHEKLFFGSGTQLSVL.

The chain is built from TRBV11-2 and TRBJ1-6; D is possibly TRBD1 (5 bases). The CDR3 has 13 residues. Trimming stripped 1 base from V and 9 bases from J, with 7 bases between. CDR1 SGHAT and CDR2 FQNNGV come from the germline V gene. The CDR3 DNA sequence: TGTGCCAGCAGCTTAGGGCAGGGTTCACCCCTCCACTTT. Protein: CASSLGQGSPLHF. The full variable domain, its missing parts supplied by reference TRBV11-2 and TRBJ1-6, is EAGVAQSPRYKIIEKRQSVAFWCNPISGHATLYWYQQILGQGPKLLIQFQNNGVVDDSQLPKDRFSAERLKGVDSTLKIQPAKLEDSAVYLCASSLGQGSPLHFGNGTRLTVT.

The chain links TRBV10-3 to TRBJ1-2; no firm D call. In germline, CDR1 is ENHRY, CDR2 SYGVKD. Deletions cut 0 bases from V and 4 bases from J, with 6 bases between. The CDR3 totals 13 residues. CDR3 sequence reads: CAISESSIYGYTF. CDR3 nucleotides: TGTGCCATCAGTGAGTCGTCTATCTATGGCTACACCTTC.

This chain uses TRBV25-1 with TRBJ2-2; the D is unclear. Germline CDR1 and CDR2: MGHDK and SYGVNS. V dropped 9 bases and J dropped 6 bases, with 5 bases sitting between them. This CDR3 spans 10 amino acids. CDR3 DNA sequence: TGTGCCAGTGGGCCCGGGGAGCTGTTTTTT. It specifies CASGPGELFF.

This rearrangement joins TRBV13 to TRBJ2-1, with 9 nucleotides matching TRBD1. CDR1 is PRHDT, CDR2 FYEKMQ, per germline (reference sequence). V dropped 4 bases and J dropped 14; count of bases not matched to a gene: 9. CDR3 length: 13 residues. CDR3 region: CASSSGQGGIEFF. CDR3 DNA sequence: TGTGCCAGCAGCTCGGGACAGGGAGGTATTGAGTTCTTC.